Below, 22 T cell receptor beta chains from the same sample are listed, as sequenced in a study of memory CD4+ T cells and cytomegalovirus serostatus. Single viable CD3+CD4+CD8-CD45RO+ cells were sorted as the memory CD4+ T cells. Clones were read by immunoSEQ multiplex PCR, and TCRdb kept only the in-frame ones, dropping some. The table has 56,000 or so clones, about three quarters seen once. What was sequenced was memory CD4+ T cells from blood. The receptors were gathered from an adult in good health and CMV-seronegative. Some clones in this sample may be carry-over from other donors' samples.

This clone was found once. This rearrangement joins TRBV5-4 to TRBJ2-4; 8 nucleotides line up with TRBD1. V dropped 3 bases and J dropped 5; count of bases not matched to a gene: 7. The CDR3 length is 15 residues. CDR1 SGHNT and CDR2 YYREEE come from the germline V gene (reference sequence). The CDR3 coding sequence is TGTGCCAGCAGCTCAAAACAGGGGGTCCAAAACATTCAGTACTTC. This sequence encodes CASSSKQGVQNIQYF.

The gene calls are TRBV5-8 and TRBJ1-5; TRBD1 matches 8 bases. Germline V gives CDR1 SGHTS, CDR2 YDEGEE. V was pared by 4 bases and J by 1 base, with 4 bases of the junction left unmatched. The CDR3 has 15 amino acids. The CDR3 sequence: CASSLWTGSNQPQHF. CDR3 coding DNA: TGTGCCAGCAGCCTTTGGACAGGGAGCAATCAGCCCCAGCATTTT.

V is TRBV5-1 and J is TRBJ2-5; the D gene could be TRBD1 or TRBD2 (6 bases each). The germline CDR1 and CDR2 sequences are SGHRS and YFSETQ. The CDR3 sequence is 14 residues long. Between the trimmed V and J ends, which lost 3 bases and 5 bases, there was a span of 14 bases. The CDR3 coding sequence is TGCGCCAGCAGCTACGGGGGCGACGGGGAGACCCAGTACTTC. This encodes CASSYGGDGETQYF.

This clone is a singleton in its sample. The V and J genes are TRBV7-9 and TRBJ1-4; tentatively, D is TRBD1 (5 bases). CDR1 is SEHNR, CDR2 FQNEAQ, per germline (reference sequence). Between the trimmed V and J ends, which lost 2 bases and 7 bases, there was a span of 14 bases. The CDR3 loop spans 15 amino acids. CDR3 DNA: TGTGCCAGCAGCTTAATAAGCCAGGGAGGTGAAAAACTGTTTTTT. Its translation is CASSLISQGGEKLFF.

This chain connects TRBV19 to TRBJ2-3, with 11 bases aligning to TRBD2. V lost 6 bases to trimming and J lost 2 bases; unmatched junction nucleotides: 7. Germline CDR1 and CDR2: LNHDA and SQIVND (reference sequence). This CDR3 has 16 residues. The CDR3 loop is CASSPLTSGVTDTQYF. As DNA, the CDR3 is TGTGCCAGTAGCCCCTTGACTAGCGGGGTCACAGATACGCAGTATTTT. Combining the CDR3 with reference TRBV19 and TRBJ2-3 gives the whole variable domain DGGITQSPKYLFRKEGQNVTLSCEQNLNHDAMYWYRQDPGQGLRLIYYSQIVNDFQKGDIAEGYSVSREKKESFPLTVTSAQKNPTAFYLCASSPLTSGVTDTQYFGPGTRLTVL.

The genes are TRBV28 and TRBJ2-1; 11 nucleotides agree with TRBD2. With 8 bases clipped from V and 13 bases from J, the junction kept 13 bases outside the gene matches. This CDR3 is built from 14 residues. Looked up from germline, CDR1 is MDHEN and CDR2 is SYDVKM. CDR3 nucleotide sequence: TGTGCCAGCCGTGTTAGGCTACTAGCGGGAGAACAGTTCTTC. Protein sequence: CASRVRLLAGEQFF.

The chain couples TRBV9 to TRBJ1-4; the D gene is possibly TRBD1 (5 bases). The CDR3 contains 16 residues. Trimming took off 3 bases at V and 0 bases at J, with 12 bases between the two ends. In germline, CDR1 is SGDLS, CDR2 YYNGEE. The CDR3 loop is CASSGNSGTTNEKLFF. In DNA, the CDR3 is TGTGCCAGCAGCGGAAACTCAGGGACAACTAATGAAAAACTGTTTTTT.

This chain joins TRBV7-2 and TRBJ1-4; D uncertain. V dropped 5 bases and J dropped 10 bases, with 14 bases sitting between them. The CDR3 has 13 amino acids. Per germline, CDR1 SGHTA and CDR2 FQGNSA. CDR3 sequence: CASSPQSEGKLFF. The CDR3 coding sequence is TGTGCCAGCAGCCCCCAAAGCGAGGGAAAACTGTTTTTT.

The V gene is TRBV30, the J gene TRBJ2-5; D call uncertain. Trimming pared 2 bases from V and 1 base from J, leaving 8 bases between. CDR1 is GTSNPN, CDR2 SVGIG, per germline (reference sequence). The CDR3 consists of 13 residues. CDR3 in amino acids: CAWSYASQETQYF. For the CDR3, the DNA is TGTGCCTGGAGTTACGCTAGCCAAGAGACCCAGTACTTC.

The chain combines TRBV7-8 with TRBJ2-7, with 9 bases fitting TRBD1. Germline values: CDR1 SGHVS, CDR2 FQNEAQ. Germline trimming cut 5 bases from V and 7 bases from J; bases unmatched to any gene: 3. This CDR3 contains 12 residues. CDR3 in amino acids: CASSAGTGEQYF. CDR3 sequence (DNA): TGTGCCAGCAGCGCGGGGACAGGGGAGCAGTACTTC.

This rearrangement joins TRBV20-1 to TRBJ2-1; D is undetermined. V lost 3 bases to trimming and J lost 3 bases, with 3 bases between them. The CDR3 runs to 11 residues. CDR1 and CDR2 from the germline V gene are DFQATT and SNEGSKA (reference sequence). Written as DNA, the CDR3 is TGCAGTGCTAGGGACTACAATGAGCAGTTCTTC. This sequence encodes CSARDYNEQFF.

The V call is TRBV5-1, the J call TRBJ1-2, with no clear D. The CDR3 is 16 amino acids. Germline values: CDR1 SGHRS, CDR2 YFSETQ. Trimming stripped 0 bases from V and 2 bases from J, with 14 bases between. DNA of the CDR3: TGCGCCAGCAGCTTGGATGGAGTCAGCCTAAACTATGGCTACACCTTC. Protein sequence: CASSLDGVSLNYGYTF.

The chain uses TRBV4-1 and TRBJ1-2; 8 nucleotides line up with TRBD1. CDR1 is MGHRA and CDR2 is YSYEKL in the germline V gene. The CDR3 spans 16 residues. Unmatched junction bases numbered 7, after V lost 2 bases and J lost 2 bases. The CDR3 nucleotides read TGCGCCAGCAGCCAAATAAACAGGGGGAGAAACTATGGCTACACCTTC. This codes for CASSQINRGRNYGYTF.

This CDR3 is CAWSIPPGGREGYTF. In nucleotides, the CDR3 is TGTGCCTGGAGTATACCCCCAGGGGGTAGGGAAGGCTACACCTTC. V and J are TRBV30 and TRBJ1-2; 7 nucleotides agree with TRBD1. CDR3 length equals 15 residues. With 2 bases clipped from V and 8 bases from J, the junction kept 14 bases outside the gene matches. Germline values: CDR1 GTSNPN, CDR2 SVGIG (reference sequence).

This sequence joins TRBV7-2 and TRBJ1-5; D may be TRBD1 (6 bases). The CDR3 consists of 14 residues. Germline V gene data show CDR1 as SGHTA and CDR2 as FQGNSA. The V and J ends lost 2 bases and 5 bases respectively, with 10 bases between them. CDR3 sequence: CASSLNSGDQPQHF. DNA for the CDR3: TGTGCCAGCAGCTTAAACTCAGGGGATCAGCCCCAGCATTTT.

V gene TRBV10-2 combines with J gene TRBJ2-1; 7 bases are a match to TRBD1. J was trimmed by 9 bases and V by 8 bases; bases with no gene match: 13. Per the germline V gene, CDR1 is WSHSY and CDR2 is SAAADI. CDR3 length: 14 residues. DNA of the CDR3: TGCGCCAGCTCTAGAGGACAAGCAGGGGGTGAGCAGTTCTTC. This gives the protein CASSRGQAGGEQFF.

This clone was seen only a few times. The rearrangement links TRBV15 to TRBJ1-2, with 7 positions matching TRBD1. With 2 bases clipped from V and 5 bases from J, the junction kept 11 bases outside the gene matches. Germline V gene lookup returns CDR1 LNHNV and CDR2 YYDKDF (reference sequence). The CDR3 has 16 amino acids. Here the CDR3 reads CATSRSMDRRSYGYTF. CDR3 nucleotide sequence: TGTGCCACCAGCAGATCCATGGACAGGCGCTCTTATGGCTACACCTTC. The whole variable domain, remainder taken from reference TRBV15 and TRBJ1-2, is DAMVIQNPRYQVTQFGKPVTLSCSQTLNHNVMYWYQQKSSQAPKLLFHYYDKDFNNEADTPDNFQSRRPNTSFCFLDIRSPGLGDTAMYLCATSRSMDRRSYGYTFGSGTRLTVV.

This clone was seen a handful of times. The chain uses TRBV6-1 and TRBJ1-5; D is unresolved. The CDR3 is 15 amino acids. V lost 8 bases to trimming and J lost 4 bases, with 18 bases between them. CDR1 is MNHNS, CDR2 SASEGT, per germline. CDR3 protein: CASLDFGVGNQPQHF. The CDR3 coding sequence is TGTGCCAGCCTAGACTTCGGGGTGGGGAATCAGCCCCAGCATTTT.

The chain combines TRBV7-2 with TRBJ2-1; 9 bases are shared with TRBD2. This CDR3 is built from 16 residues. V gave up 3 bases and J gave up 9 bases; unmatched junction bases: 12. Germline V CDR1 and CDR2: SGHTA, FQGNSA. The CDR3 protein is CASSLSVGGGAGEQFF. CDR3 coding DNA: TGTGCCAGCAGCTTGTCGGTGGGCGGGGGGGCCGGTGAGCAGTTCTTC.

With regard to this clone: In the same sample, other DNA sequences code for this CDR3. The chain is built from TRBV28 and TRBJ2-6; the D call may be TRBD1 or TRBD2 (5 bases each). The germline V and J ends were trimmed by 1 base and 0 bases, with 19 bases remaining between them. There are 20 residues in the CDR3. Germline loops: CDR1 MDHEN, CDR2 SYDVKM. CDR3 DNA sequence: TGTGCCAGCAGTTTATCAGAGGGGTCAGGGATCCTCTCTGGGGCCAACGTCCTGACTTTC. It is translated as CASSLSEGSGILSGANVLTF.

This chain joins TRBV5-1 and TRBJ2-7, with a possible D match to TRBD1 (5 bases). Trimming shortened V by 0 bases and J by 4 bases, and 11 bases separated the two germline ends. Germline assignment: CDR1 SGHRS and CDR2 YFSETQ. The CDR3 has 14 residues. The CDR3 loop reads CASSLGEAGYEQYF. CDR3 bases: TGCGCCAGCAGCTTGGGCGAGGCAGGGTACGAGCAGTACTTC.

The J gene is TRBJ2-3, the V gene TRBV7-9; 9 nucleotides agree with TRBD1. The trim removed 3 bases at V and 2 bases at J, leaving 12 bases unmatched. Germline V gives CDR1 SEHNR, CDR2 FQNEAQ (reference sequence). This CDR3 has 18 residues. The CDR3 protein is CASSLRQLGQGHTDTQYF. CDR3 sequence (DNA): TGTGCCAGCAGCTTGAGGCAACTGGGACAGGGTCACACAGATACGCAGTATTTT.